This TCR beta chain is drawn from a study of Graves' ophthalmopathy and Graves' hyperthyroidism. Study summary: Sampling took place at initial diagnosis, with peripheral blood obtained before any treatment.

CDR1 is SQVTM, CDR2 ANQGSEA, per germline. The CDR3 totals 14 residues. Germline trimming cut 6 bases from V and 3 bases from J; bases unmatched to any gene: 7. RNA served as the template for amplifying TCR beta CDR3 regions. First-round RT-PCR employed HTBI primers, with a second-round multiplex PCR after it. TCRdb re-analysed the multiplex PCR reads in MiXCR, keeping a single row per CDR3 protein. Among hundreds of thousands of distinct CDR3 sequences listed, 35% to 50% were seen once. Study observations and caveats: Appearing in blood as well were most expanded thyroid clonotypes above 0.001 frequency.

There are many counts of this clonotype. As yet, its antigen is unknown. The rearrangement uses TRBV29-1 and TRBJ2-7; 11 bases are a match to TRBD1. Sequencing was performed on peripheral blood. The source of this sequence is an adult man with Graves' ophthalmopathy. This chain's CDR3 is CSVTRGTGGYEQYF. CDR3 DNA sequence: TGCAGCGTCACAAGAGGGACAGGGGGCTACGAGCAGTACTTC.